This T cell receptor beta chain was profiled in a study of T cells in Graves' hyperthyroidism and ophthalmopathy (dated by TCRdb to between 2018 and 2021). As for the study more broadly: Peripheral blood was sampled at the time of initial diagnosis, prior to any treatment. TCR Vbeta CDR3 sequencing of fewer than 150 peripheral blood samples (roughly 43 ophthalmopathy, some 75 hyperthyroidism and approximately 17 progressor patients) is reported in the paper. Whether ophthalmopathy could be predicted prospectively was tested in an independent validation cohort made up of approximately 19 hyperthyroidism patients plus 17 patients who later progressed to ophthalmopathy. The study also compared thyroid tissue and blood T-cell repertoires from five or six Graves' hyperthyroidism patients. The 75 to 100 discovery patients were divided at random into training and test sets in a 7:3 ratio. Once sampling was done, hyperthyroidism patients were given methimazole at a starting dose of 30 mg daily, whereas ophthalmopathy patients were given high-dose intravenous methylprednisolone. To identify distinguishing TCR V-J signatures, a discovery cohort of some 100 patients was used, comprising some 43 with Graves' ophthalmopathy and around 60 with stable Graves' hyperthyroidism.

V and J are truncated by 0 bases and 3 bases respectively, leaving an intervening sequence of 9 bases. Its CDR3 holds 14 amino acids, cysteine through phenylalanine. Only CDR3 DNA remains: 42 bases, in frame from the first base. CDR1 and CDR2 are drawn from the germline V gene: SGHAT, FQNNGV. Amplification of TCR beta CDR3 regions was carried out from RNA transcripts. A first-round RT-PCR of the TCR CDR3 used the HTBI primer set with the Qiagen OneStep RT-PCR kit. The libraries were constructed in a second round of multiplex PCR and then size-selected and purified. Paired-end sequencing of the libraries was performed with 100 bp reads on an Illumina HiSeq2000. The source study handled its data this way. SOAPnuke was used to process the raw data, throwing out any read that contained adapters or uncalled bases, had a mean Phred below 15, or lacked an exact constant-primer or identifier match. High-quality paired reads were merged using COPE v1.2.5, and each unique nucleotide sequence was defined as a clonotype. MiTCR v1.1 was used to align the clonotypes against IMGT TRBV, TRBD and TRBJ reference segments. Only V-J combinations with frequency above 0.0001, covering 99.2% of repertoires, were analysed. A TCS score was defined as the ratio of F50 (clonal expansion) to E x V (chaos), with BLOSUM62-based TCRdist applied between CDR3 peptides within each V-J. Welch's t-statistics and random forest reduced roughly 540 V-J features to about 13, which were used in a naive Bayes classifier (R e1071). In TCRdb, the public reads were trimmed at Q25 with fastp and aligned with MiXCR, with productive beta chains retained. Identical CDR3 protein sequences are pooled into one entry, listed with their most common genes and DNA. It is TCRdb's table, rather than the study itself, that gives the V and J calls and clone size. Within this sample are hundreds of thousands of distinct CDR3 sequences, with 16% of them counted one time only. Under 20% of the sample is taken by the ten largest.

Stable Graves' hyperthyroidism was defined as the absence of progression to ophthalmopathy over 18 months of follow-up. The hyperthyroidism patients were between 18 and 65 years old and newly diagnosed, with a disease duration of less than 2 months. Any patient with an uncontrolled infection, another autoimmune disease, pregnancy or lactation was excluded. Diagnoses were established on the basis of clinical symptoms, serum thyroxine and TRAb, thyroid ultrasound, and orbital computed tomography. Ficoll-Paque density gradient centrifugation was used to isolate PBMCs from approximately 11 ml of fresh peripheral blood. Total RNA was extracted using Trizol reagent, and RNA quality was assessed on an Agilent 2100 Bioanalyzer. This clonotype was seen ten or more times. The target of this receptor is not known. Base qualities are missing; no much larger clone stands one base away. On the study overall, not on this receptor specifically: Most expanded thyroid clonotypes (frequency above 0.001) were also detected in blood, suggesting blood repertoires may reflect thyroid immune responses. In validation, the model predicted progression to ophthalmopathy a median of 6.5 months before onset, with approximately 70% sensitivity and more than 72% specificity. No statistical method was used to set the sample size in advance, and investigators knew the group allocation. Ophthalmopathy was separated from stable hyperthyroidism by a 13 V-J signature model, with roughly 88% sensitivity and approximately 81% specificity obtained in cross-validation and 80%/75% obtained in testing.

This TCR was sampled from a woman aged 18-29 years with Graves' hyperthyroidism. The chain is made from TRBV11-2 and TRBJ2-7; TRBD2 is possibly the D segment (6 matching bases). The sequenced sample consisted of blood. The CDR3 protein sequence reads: CASSLEAGNYEQYF. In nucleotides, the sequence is TGTGCCAGCAGCTTAGAGGCGGGGAACTACGAGCAGTACTTC. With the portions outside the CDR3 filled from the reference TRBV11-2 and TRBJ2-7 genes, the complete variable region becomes EAGVAQSPRYKIIEKRQSVAFWCNPISGHATLYWYQQILGQGPKLLIQFQNNGVVDDSQLPKDRFSAERLKGVDSTLKIQPAKLEDSAVYLCASSLEAGNYEQYFGPGTRLTVT.